The 8 T cell receptor beta chains below all came from one sample that was sequenced in a study of neurological immune-mediated disorders. TCRdb ran MiXCR on the 5' RACE reads and lists one entry per CDR3 protein. Found here are about 50,000 distinct CDR3 sequences, 10% of them singletons; the top ten hold about 5.2%. Material for sequencing was PBMCs. These receptors were collected from a man between 65 and 85 years old with HTLV-1-associated myelopathy (HAM/TSP).

This clonotype was detected ten times or more. V and J are TRBV6-6 and TRBJ1-3; TRBD1 might be the D (5 bases). Germline V gene lookup returns CDR1 MNHNY and CDR2 SVGAGI (reference sequence). V was trimmed by 0 bases and J by 6 bases, leaving 24 bases between them. The CDR3 contains 19 residues. As DNA, the CDR3 is TGTGCCAGCAGTTACTCTGGGGGGTCCCCGGGAAGTGCCTCAAACACCATATATTTT. It translates to CASSYSGGSPGSASNTIYF.

Many counts were recorded for this clonotype. The chain uses TRBV2 and TRBJ2-6; unclear D gene. V was shortened by 3 bases and J by 1 base, with 10 bases between the two germline ends. CDR1 and CDR2 from the germline V gene are SNHLY and FYNNEI. CDR3 length: 16 amino acids. The CDR3 loop is CASSEGQRSGANVLTF. The DNA for the CDR3 is TGTGCCAGCAGTGAGGGCCAAAGGTCTGGGGCCAACGTCCTGACTTTC.

V and J are TRBV20-1 and TRBJ2-7, with 12 bases aligning to TRBD2. CDR1 and CDR2 (germline): DFQATT, SNEGSKA (reference sequence). V lost 0 bases and J lost 1; bases outside the gene matches: 10. CDR3 length equals 18 residues. As DNA, the CDR3 is TGCAGTGCTAGAGATCGTTCGGGACTAGCGGGTTTTTCCTACGAGCAGTACTTC. Translation gives CSARDRSGLAGFSYEQYF.

Ten or more counts support this clonotype. This CDR3 is CATSSRLGSGSINEQFF. The CDR3 coding sequence is TGTGCCACCAGCAGCCGACTGGGTAGCGGGAGCATTAATGAGCAGTTCTTC. This chain uses TRBV15 with TRBJ2-1; TRBD2 matches 9 bases. The trim removed 3 bases at V and 7 bases at J, leaving 13 bases unmatched. CDR1 is LNHNV, CDR2 YYDKDF, per germline (reference sequence). The CDR3 length is 17 residues.

This clonotype came up many times. This sequence joins TRBV12-3 or TRBV12-4 and TRBJ1-5; no clear D gene. The CDR3 is made up of 15 amino acids. V was clipped by 1 base and J by 1 base, with 8 bases between them. For the CDR3, the DNA is TGTGCCAGCAGTTTAGATTTTGGAAGCAATCAGCCCCAGCATTTT. Encoded protein: CASSLDFGSNQPQHF.

This clonotype has a count of ten or more. The rearrangement links TRBV5-5 to TRBJ2-3; 10 bases are a match to TRBD1. The CDR3 loop spans 15 amino acids. The germline V gene encodes CDR1 SGHKS and CDR2 YYEKEE (reference sequence). The V segment lost 8 bases and the J segment 8 bases; nucleotides outside the gene matches: 14. DNA for the CDR3: TGTGCCAGTAGTGGGACAGGGGACCCGTGGGGTACGCAGTATTTT. Translation gives CASSGTGDPWGTQYF.

A word on this clonotype: Given a much more abundant clone one base away, this may be a read error. The CDR3 nucleotides read TGTGCCAGCAGCTTGGTTAGCGGGAGGATCGGGGATCTGTTTTTT. Amino acids: CASSLVSGRIGDLFF. The chain joins TRBV5-6 to TRBJ2-2, with 10 nucleotides matching TRBD2. Germline V lookup: CDR1 SGHDT, CDR2 YYEEEE. The CDR3 is 15 residues long.

This clonotype appeared many times. This chain uses TRBV7-6 with TRBJ2-7; TRBD2 matches at 12 bases. This CDR3 is 15 amino acids long. After removal of 1 base from V and 5 bases from J, the junction contained 3 bases not matched to a gene. The germline V gene has CDR1 SGHVS and CDR2 FNYEAQ. Written as DNA, the CDR3 is TGTGCCAGCAGCTTAGTATCTAGCGGGAGGGACGAGCAGTACTTC. Translated: CASSLVSSGRDEQYF. The full variable domain, in which reference TRBV7-6 and TRBJ2-7 provide the parts outside the CDR3, is GAGVSQSPRYKVTKRGQDVALRCDPISGHVSLYWYRQALGQGPEFLTYFNYEAQQDKSGLPNDRFSAERPEGSISTLTIQRTEQRDSAMYRCASSLVSSGRDEQYFGPGTRLTVT.